This T cell receptor (beta chain) was found in a study of T-cell reconstitution after alpha-beta-depleted transplantation in children (dated by TCRdb to the mid-2010s). Background for the entire study: Using TCR repertoire profiling, the study followed T-cell immune reconstitution in a quantitative way in children after TCRalphabeta/CD19-depleted allogeneic hematopoietic cell transplantation. What the research found in general, with its limitations: The apparently early recovery of alphabetaT-cell counts about two months after transplant reportedly depended on only several hundred rapidly expanded clones that came from non-depleted graft cells. The high TCRbeta diversity at day 60 in some patients was ascribed to recipient T cells and intrathymic progenitors that had survived conditioning. Over the following months the frequencies of hyperexpanded clones went down, and after one year T-cell counts and TCRbeta diversity were mostly credited to newly produced T cells.

Via the germline V gene, CDR1 is SGHTA and CDR2 FQGNSA. The junction carries 10 bases between V and J, which are trimmed by 6 bases and 6 bases respectively. There are 12 amino acids in the CDR3, from cysteine to phenylalanine inclusive. Just the 36-base CDR3 DNA is kept, in frame starting at base 1. This clonotype has a handful of counts. Which antigen it targets is not known. The input lacks base qualities; no much larger clone sits a single base away. Libraries were made using PCR. The instrument given in TCRdb is Illumina HiSeq 2500. Molecular barcoding was employed in the preparation of TCR libraries, with unique molecular identifiers being used to normalize TCRbeta repertoire quantification. TCRdb redid the processing of the public reads, applying fastp at Q25 and MiXCR, and retained in-frame beta chains. Identical CDR3 protein sequences are pooled into one entry, listed with their most common genes and DNA. Counted in this sample were a few hundred thousand distinct CDR3 sequences; over 25% of them appeared once. Just over 35% of the sample rests with the top ten.

Sample treatment or condition, as interpreted from the label and publication: allogeneic hematopoietic cell transplantation with graft depleted of TCRalphabeta T cells and CD19 B cells. The transplant recipients were children given TCRalphabeta/CD19-depleted allogeneic hematopoietic cell grafts. The sequence links TRBV7-2 to TRBJ2-3; a tentative D call is TRBD1 (6 bases match). Sequenced material: PBMCs, taken before TCRalphabeta/CD19-depleted stem cell transplant. This receptor was taken from a boy younger than two with Wiskott-Aldrich syndrome, due to receive a stem cell transplant. The nucleotide sequence reads TGTGCCAGCAGACAGGGTTGGGATACGCAGTATTTT. Translated, this gives CASRQGWDTQYF.